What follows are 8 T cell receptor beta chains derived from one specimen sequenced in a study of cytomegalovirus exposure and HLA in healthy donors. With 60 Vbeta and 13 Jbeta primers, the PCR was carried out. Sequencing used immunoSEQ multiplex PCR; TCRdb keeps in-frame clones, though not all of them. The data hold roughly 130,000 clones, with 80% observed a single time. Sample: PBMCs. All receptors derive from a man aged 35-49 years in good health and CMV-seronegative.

The CDR3 sequence: CASSFGGMTYNEQFF. CDR3 DNA: TGCGCCAGCAGCTTTGGGGGCATGACCTACAATGAGCAGTTCTTC. The gene calls are TRBV5-1 and TRBJ2-1, with a possible D match to TRBD1 (6 bases). Germline CDR1 and CDR2: SGHRS and YFSETQ. This CDR3 is 15 amino acids long. Trimming took 2 bases from V and 2 from J, leaving 11 bases between them.

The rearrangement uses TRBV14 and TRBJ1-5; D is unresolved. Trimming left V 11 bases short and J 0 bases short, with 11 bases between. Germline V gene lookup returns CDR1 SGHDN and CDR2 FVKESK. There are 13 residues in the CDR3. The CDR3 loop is CARREYSNQPQHF. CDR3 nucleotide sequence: TGTGCCCGCCGAGAATATAGCAATCAGCCCCAGCATTTT.

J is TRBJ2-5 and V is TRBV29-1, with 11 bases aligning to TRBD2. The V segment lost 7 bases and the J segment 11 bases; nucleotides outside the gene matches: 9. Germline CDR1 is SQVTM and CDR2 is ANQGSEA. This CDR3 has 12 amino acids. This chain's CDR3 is CSAEEGLAEQYF. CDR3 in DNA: TGCAGCGCAGAGGAGGGACTAGCGGAGCAGTACTTC.

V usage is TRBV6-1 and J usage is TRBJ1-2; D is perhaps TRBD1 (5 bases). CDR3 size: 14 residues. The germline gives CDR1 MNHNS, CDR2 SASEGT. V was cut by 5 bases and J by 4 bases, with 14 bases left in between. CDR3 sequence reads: CASSPLDSAYGYTF. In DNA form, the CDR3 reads TGTGCCAGCAGTCCTCTAGACAGCGCCTATGGCTACACCTTC.

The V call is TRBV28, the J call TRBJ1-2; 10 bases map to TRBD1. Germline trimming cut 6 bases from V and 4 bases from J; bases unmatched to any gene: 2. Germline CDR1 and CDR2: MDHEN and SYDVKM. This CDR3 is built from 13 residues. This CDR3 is CASRTGGIYGYTF. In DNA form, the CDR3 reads TGTGCCAGCAGGACAGGGGGCATCTATGGCTACACCTTC.

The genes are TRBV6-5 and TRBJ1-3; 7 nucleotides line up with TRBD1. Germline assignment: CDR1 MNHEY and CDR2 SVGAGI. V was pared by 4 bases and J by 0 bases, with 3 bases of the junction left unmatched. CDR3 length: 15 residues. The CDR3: CASSSDRASGNTIYF. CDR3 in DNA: TGTGCCAGCAGTTCTGACAGGGCCTCTGGAAACACCATATATTTT.

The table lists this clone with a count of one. As DNA, the CDR3 is TGCGCCAGCAGCTTGACCCCTAGCGGGGCGTACCAAGAGACCCAGTACTTC. Amino acid sequence: CASSLTPSGAYQETQYF. The rearrangement links TRBV5-1 to TRBJ2-5; TRBD2 aligns across 9 bases. The ends lost 1 base at V and 0 bases at J; junction bases unmatched: 7. The CDR3 covers 17 residues. The germline CDR1 and CDR2 sequences are SGHRS and YFSETQ.

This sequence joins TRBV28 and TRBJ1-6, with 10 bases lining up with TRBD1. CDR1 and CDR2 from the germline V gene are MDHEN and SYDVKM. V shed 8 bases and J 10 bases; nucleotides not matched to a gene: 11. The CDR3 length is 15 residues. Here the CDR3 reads CASGTGDLRGSPLHF. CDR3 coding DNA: TGTGCCAGCGGGACAGGGGATCTTAGGGGATCACCCCTCCACTTT.